The rows below give T cell receptor beta chains drawn from one sample of a study of T cell changes during pregnancy in multiple sclerosis. The table came from immunoSEQ multiplex PCR; TCRdb's copy has only in-frame clones and leaves some out. Of around 50,000 clones in the sample, roughly 93% are singletons; the top ten hold about 4%. The sample was CD8+ T cells from peripheral blood mononuclear cells, taken in the second trimester of pregnancy. The source of these receptors is a female donor with multiple sclerosis, enrolled in a pregnancy study. Both conserved end residues are part of each CDR3. Fields, in order: clone size, V gene, D gene, J gene, CDR3 DNA, CDR3 protein. A D gene is named only where the DNA matches it firmly. Where a row states a size, it is once, few, many or the class of an expanded clone; other rows omit it.

clone_size: -
v_call: TRBV7-9
d_call: -
j_call: TRBJ2-7
cdr3_nt: TGTGCCAGCAGCGCCGCCCGAGCCGTCTACGAGCAGTACTTC
cdr3_aa: CASSAARAVYEQYF

clone_size: -
v_call: TRBV7-6
d_call: -
j_call: TRBJ1-2
cdr3_nt: TGTGCCAGCAGCCGGACATCTAACTATGGCTACACCTTC
cdr3_aa: CASSRTSNYGYTF

clone_size: -
v_call: TRBV2
d_call: TRBD2
j_call: TRBJ2-7
cdr3_nt: TGTGCCAGCAGTGAAGCTGGAGGACTAGCCCACGAGCAGTACTTC
cdr3_aa: CASSEAGGLAHEQYF

clone_size: -
v_call: TRBV28
d_call: -
j_call: TRBJ1-2
cdr3_nt: TGTGCCAGCAGTGCACAGGGCTACACCTTC
cdr3_aa: CASSAQGYTF

clone_size: -
v_call: TRBV5-5
d_call: -
j_call: TRBJ2-7
cdr3_nt: TGTGCCAGCAGCTTGGATGAGGGCCAGGTACTTTCGTCCTACGAGCAGTACTTC
cdr3_aa: CASSLDEGQVLSSYEQYF

clone_size: few
v_call: TRBV5-4
d_call: TRBD1
j_call: TRBJ1-2
cdr3_nt: TGTGCCAGCAGCCAGGGGGTACAGGGATTGAACTATGGCTACACCTTC
cdr3_aa: CASSQGVQGLNYGYTF

clone_size: -
v_call: TRBV9
d_call: -
j_call: TRBJ2-1
cdr3_nt: TGTGCCAGCAGCGCCTACGGATGGGGGGAGGGGGATGAGCAGTTCTTC
cdr3_aa: CASSAYGWGEGDEQFF

clone_size: -
v_call: TRBV11-2
d_call: -
j_call: TRBJ2-2
cdr3_nt: TGTGCCAGCATCCCCCCCCACTGGATCGAGGGAGAGAGGACCGGGGAGCTGTTTTTT
cdr3_aa: CASIPPHWIEGERTGELFF

clone_size: -
v_call: TRBV27
d_call: -
j_call: TRBJ1-5
cdr3_nt: TGTGCCAGCAGCAGGGGCGGACAGCCCCAGCATTTT
cdr3_aa: CASSRGGQPQHF

clone_size: -
v_call: TRBV6-5
d_call: -
j_call: TRBJ2-1
cdr3_nt: TGTGCCAGCAGCCCCTTCGACAGGGAGGATGAGCAGTTCTTC
cdr3_aa: CASSPFDREDEQFF

clone_size: -
v_call: TRBV27
d_call: -
j_call: TRBJ2-7
cdr3_nt: TGTGCCAGCAGTTCGCGTCGCCACTACGAGCAGTACTTC
cdr3_aa: CASSSRRHYEQYF

clone_size: -
v_call: TRBV5-8
d_call: -
j_call: TRBJ1-5
cdr3_nt: TGTGCCAGCAGTCCTGCCGGGACACCCGCCGGACAGCCCCAGCATTTT
cdr3_aa: CASSPAGTPAGQPQHF

clone_size: -
v_call: TRBV7-6
d_call: TRBD1
j_call: TRBJ2-1
cdr3_nt: TGTGCCAGCAGCCACGGACAGGGACCCTATGAGCAGTTCTTC
cdr3_aa: CASSHGQGPYEQFF

clone_size: once
v_call: TRBV13
d_call: -
j_call: TRBJ2-6
cdr3_nt: TGTGCCAGCAGCCCTTCGCGAGCGGAGGTCGCTGGGGCCAACGTCCTGACTTTC
cdr3_aa: CASSPSRAEVAGANVLTF

clone_size: -
v_call: TRBV30
d_call: TRBD1
j_call: TRBJ2-7
cdr3_nt: TGTGCCTGGAGTGTGGGACAGGGAGTCCACGAGCAGTACTTC
cdr3_aa: CAWSVGQGVHEQYF

clone_size: -
v_call: TRBV9
d_call: -
j_call: TRBJ1-2
cdr3_nt: TGTGCCAGCAGCGGGATCTTGGAGGGCAGGGACTATGGCTACACCTTC
cdr3_aa: CASSGILEGRDYGYTF

clone_size: -
v_call: TRBV29-1
d_call: TRBD1
j_call: TRBJ2-6
cdr3_nt: TGCAGCGCCCCTATAACAGGGGGATCTGGGGCCAACGTCCTGACTTTC
cdr3_aa: CSAPITGGSGANVLTF

clone_size: few
v_call: TRBV7-9
d_call: -
j_call: TRBJ2-1
cdr3_nt: TGTGCCAGCAGCTCTCCTCAGGACAATGAGCAGTTCTTC
cdr3_aa: CASSSPQDNEQFF

clone_size: -
v_call: TRBV27
d_call: TRBD1
j_call: TRBJ2-7
cdr3_nt: TGTGCCAGCAGTTACCGGGACAGTGCATACGAGCAGTACTTC
cdr3_aa: CASSYRDSAYEQYF

clone_size: -
v_call: TRBV7-9
d_call: -
j_call: TRBJ1-3
cdr3_nt: TGTGCCAGCATGACAACAGAAAACACCATATATTTT
cdr3_aa: CASMTTENTIYF

clone_size: -
v_call: TRBV13
d_call: -
j_call: TRBJ2-7
cdr3_nt: TGTGCCAGCAGCCACTCCGGGACACCAGTTTACGAGCAGTACTTC
cdr3_aa: CASSHSGTPVYEQYF

clone_size: -
v_call: TRBV5-4
d_call: TRBD1
j_call: TRBJ1-4
cdr3_nt: TGTGCCAGCAGCGACACCGGGACAGGGAATGAAAAACTGTTTTTT
cdr3_aa: CASSDTGTGNEKLFF

clone_size: -
v_call: TRBV13
d_call: -
j_call: TRBJ1-5
cdr3_nt: TGTGCCAGCAGCTTATGGGGGCTCAAACAGCCCCAGCATTTT
cdr3_aa: CASSLWGLKQPQHF

clone_size: -
v_call: TRBV7-2
d_call: -
j_call: TRBJ2-5
cdr3_nt: TGTGCCAGCAGCTTAGAAATTGCGGGAGAGACCCAGTACTTC
cdr3_aa: CASSLEIAGETQYF

clone_size: -
v_call: TRBV30
d_call: -
j_call: TRBJ2-7
cdr3_nt: TGTGCCTGGAGTGGTGTCCTGTTGAGCTACGAGCAGTACTTC
cdr3_aa: CAWSGVLLSYEQYF

clone_size: -
v_call: TRBV4-3
d_call: TRBD1
j_call: TRBJ1-1
cdr3_nt: TGCGCCAGCAGCCCTACGACAGGGTCCCTGAACACTGAAGCTTTCTTT
cdr3_aa: CASSPTTGSLNTEAFF

clone_size: -
v_call: TRBV29-1
d_call: TRBD1
j_call: TRBJ1-2
cdr3_nt: TGCAGCGTCGACAGGGGGTTGGAGTATGGCTACACCTTC
cdr3_aa: CSVDRGLEYGYTF

clone_size: -
v_call: TRBV6-6
d_call: -
j_call: TRBJ2-4
cdr3_nt: TGTGCCAGCAGAAACGACAGGGAGGTCAAAAACATTCAGTACTTC
cdr3_aa: CASRNDREVKNIQYF

clone_size: -
v_call: TRBV19
d_call: TRBD1
j_call: TRBJ1-4
cdr3_nt: TGTGCCAGTAGTATAGACCTCCAGGGGGCAGGTGAAAAACTGTTTTTT
cdr3_aa: CASSIDLQGAGEKLFF

clone_size: -
v_call: TRBV28
d_call: TRBD2
j_call: TRBJ2-1
cdr3_nt: TGTGCCAGCACCCCACTCCCGGGACTAGACTCCTACAATGAGCAGTTCTTC
cdr3_aa: CASTPLPGLDSYNEQFF

clone_size: -
v_call: TRBV9
d_call: -
j_call: TRBJ1-3
cdr3_nt: TGTGCCAGCAGCCCCCCGGACAAATCAGGAAACACCATATATTTT
cdr3_aa: CASSPPDKSGNTIYF

clone_size: -
v_call: TRBV4-3
d_call: TRBD1
j_call: TRBJ2-2
cdr3_nt: TGCGCCAGCAGCCAAGAGGGGTGGACAGGGCACACCGGGGAGCTGTTTTTT
cdr3_aa: CASSQEGWTGHTGELFF

clone_size: -
v_call: TRBV2
d_call: -
j_call: TRBJ1-5
cdr3_nt: TGTGCCAGCAGTGGAGGAGGATTTAGCAATCAGCCCCAGCATTTT
cdr3_aa: CASSGGGFSNQPQHF

clone_size: -
v_call: TRBV15
d_call: TRBD2
j_call: TRBJ2-3
cdr3_nt: TGTGCCACCAGCAGAGAAGCGGGGGGGACAGATACGCAGTATTTT
cdr3_aa: CATSREAGGTDTQYF

clone_size: -
v_call: TRBV4-1
d_call: -
j_call: TRBJ1-2
cdr3_nt: TGCGCCAGCAGCCAAGACCCGAGGATTTCTGGCTACACCTTC
cdr3_aa: CASSQDPRISGYTF

clone_size: -
v_call: TRBV6-4
d_call: -
j_call: TRBJ2-1
cdr3_nt: TGTGCCAGCAGTGACTCAGCGGGCTCCTACAATGAGCAGTTCTTC
cdr3_aa: CASSDSAGSYNEQFF

clone_size: -
v_call: TRBV6-1
d_call: -
j_call: TRBJ2-6
cdr3_nt: TGTGCCAGCAGTGCAAAGCCTGCGGGGGCCAACGTCCTGACTTTC
cdr3_aa: CASSAKPAGANVLTF

clone_size: -
v_call: TRBV6-5
d_call: TRBD2
j_call: TRBJ2-7
cdr3_nt: TGTGCCGCCGGAGCGGGGACCCTCTACGAGCAGTACTTC
cdr3_aa: CAAGAGTLYEQYF